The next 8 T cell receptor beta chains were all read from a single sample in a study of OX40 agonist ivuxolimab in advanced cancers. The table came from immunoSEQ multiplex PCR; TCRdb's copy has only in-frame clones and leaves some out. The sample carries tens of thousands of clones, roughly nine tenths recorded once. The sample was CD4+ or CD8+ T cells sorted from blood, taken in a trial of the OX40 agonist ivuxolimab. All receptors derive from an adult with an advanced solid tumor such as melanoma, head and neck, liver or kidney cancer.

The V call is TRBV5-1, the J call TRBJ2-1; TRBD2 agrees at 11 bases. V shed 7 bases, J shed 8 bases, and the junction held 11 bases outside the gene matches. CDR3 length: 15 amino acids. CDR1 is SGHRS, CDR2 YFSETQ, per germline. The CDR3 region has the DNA TGCGCCAGCGCCCAAATAGCGGGAGGGCCGCATGAGCAGTTCTTC. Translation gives CASAQIAGGPHEQFF.

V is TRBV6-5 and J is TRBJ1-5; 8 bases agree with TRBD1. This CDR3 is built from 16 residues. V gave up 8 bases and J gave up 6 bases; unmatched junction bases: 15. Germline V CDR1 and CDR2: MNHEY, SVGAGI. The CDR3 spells CASRLTGQGVSQPQHF. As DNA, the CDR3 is TGTGCCAGCCGTTTAACAGGACAGGGAGTGAGTCAGCCCCAGCATTTT.

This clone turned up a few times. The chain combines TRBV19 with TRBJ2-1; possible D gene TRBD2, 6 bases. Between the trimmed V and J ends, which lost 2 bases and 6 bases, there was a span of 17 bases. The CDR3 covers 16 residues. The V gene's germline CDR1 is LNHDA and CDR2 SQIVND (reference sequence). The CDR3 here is CASSIQHRLGGNEQFF. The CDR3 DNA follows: TGTGCCAGTAGTATACAACATCGACTAGGTGGCAATGAGCAGTTCTTC.

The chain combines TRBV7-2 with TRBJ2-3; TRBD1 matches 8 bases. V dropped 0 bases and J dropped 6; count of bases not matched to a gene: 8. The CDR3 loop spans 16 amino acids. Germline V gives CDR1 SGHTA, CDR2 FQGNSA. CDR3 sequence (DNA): TGTGCCAGCAGCTTAGCAGGACAGGGAGTAGGGGATACGCAGTATTTT. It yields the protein CASSLAGQGVGDTQYF.

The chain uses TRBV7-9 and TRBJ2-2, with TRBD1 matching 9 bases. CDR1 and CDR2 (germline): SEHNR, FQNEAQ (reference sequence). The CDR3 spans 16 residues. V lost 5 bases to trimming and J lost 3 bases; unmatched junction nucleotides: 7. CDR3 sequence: CASSPGTGRYTGELFF. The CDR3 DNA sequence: TGTGCCAGCAGCCCCGGGACAGGGAGATACACCGGGGAGCTGTTTTTT.

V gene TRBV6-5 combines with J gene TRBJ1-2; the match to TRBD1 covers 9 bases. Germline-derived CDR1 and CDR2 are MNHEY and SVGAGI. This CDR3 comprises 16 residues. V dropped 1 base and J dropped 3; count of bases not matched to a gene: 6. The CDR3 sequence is CASSYWGQGDYYGYTF. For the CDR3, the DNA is TGTGCCAGCAGTTACTGGGGACAGGGAGATTACTATGGCTACACCTTC.

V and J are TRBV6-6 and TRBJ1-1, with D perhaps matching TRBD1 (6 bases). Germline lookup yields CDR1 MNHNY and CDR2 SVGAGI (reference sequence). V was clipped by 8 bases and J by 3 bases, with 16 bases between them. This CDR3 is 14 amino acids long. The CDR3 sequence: CASQGLGEDTEAFF. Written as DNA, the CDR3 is TGTGCCAGCCAGGGGTTGGGTGAGGACACTGAAGCTTTCTTT.

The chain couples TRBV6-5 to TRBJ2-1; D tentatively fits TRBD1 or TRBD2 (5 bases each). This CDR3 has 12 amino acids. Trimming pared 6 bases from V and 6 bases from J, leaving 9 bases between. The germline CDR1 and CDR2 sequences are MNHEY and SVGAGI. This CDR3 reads CASRGTTNEQFF. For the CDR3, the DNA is TGTGCCAGCAGAGGGACCACCAATGAGCAGTTCTTC.